This T cell receptor (beta chain) was obtained from a study of blood T cell repertoires in COVID-19. Measured with immunoSEQ multiplex PCR; TCRdb has only the in-frame clones, and not every one. The sample shows over 110,000 clones, around 72% of them seen only once. The table lists this clone with a few counts. V lost 0 bases, J lost 4 bases, and 6 bases stayed unmatched. CDR3 length equals 16 residues. Germline-derived CDR1 and CDR2 are SGDLS and YYNGEE. The TCR comes from an older woman with acute or convalescent COVID-19. The sequenced sample was peripheral blood. The chain is built from TRBV9 and TRBJ1-2; 10 bases match TRBD1. CDR3 nucleotides: TGTGCCAGCAGCGTAGGAAAGGACAGGGGGATCTATGGCTACACCTTC. Translated: CASSVGKDRGIYGYTF.